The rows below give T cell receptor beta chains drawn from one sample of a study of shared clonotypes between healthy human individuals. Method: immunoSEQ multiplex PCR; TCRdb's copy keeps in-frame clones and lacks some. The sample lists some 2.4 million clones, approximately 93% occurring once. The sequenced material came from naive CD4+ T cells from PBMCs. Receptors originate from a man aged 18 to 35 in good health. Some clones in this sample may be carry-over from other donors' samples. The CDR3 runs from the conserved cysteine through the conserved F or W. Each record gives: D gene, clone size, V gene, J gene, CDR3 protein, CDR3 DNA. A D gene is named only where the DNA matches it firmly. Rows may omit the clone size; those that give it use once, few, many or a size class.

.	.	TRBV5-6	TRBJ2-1	CASSFQGSIFPYNEQFF	TGTGCCAGCAGCTTCCAGGGTTCGATATTCCCCTACAATGAGCAGTTCTTC
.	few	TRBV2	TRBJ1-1	CASRRGGGTEAFF	TGTGCCAGCAGGCGGGGCGGGGGGACTGAAGCTTTCTTT
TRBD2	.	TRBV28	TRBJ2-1	CASSPPRDYIHEQFF	TGTGCCAGCAGTCCCCCCCGGGACTACATCCATGAGCAGTTCTTC
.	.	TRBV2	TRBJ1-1	CASSFEEVTEAFF	TGTGCCAGCAGTTTCGAGGAAGTCACTGAAGCTTTCTTT
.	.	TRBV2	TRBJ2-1	CASSEGPLASPYNEQFF	TGTGCCAGCAGTGAAGGCCCCCTAGCGAGCCCCTACAATGAGCAGTTCTTC
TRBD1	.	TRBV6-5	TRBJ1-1	CASSPPGQMTEAFF	TGTGCCAGCAGTCCCCCGGGACAGATGACTGAAGCTTTCTTT
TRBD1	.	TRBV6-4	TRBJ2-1	CASTSIGTGQRGHNEQFF	TGTGCCAGCACCTCTATCGGGACAGGGCAAAGGGGTCACAATGAGCAGTTCTTC
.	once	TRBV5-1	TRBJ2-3	CASSSPRADTQYF	TGCGCCAGCAGCTCGCCGCGTGCGGATACGCAGTATTTT
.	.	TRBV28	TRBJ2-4	CASSLPPGRGRAKNIQYF	TGTGCCAGCAGCTTACCCCCCGGGCGGGGGCGAGCCAAAAACATTCAGTACTTC
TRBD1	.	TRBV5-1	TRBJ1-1	CASSSGQPNAEAFF	TGCGCCAGCAGCTCGGGACAGCCGAACGCTGAAGCTTTCTTT
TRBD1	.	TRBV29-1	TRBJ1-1	CSVGDSLNTEAFF	TGCAGCGTGGGGGACAGCCTTAACACTGAAGCTTTCTTT
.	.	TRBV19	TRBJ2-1	CASSRELGEQFF	TGTGCCAGTAGTAGGGAGCTTGGTGAGCAGTTCTTC
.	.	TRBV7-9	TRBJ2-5	CASSLGIAMETQYF	TGTGCCAGCAGCTTAGGGATAGCTATGGAGACCCAGTACTTC
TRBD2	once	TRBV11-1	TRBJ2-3	CASRPRKSAGEADTQYF	TGTGCCAGCAGACCACGAAAATCAGCGGGAGAGGCAGATACGCAGTATTTT
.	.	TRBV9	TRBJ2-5	CASSVVHGETQYF	TGTGCCAGCAGCGTAGTCCATGGGGAGACCCAGTACTTC
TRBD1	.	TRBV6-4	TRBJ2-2	CASSDSGTGRTGELFF	TGTGCCAGCAGTGACTCGGGGACAGGGAGAACCGGGGAGCTGTTTTTT
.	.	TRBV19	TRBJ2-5	CASSIVRPPREETQYF	TGTGCCAGTAGTATAGTTAGACCCCCGAGAGAAGAGACCCAGTACTTC
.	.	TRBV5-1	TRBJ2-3	CASSLYRSSTDTQYF	TGCGCCAGCAGCTTGTACAGGTCTAGCACAGATACGCAGTATTTT
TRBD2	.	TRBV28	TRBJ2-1	CASHGTSGRNEQFF	TGTGCCAGCCATGGGACTAGCGGGAGGAATGAGCAGTTCTTC
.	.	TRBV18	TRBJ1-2	CASSPPAGDYGYTF	TGTGCCAGCTCACCACCCGCCGGGGACTATGGCTACACCTTC
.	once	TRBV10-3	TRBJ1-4	CAISDRVGEKLFF	TGTGCCATCAGTGACAGGGTTGGGGAAAAACTGTTTTTT
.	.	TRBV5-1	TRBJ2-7	CASSYLRTDTYEQYF	TGCGCCAGCAGCTACCTACGGACAGATACCTACGAGCAGTACTTC
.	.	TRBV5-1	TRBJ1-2	CASSPYPGQGLGGTF	TGCGCCAGCAGCCCCTACCCCGGGCAGGGCCTGGGAGGGACCTTC
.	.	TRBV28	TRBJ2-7	CASSPGGHNYEQYF	TGTGCCAGCAGCCCAGGGGGGCACAACTACGAGCAGTACTTC
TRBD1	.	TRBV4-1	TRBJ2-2	CASRQGDANTGELFF	TGCGCCAGCAGACAGGGGGACGCGAACACCGGGGAGCTGTTTTTC
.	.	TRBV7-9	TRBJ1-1	CASSLEGGTEAFF	TGTGCCAGCAGCTTAGAAGGGGGGACAGAAGCTTTCTTT
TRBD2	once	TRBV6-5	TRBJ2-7	CASSSPGRANEQYF	TGTGCCAGCAGTTCCCCCGGGAGGGCCAACGAGCAGTACTTC
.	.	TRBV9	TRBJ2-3	CASSPGAGTSTDTQYF	TGTGCCAGCAGCCCTGGGGCGGGGACTAGCACAGATACGCAGTATTTT
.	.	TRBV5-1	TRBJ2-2	CASSLAGREELFF	TGCGCCAGCAGCTTGGCTGGTAGAGAGGAGCTGTTTTTT
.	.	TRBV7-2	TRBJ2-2	CASSRDPTGELFF	TGTGCCAGCAGCCGAGACCCCACCGGGGAGCTGTTTTTT
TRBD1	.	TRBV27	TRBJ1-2	CASSIERGAGGYGYTF	TGTGCCAGCAGCATAGAACGGGGGGCAGGGGGCTATGGCTACACCTTC
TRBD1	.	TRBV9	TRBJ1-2	CASSVTGDGYGYTF	TGTGCCAGCAGCGTAACAGGGGACGGCTATGGCTACACCTTC
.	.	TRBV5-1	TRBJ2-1	CASSLGADSSYNEQFF	TGCGCCAGCAGCTTGGGGGCAGATAGCTCCTACAATGAGCAGTTCTTC
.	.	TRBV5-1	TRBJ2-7	CASSLLNRGLRSYEQYF	TGCGCCAGCAGCCTACTAAACAGGGGACTCCGCTCCTACGAGCAGTACTTC
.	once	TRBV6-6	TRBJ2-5	CASSSQGAREETQYF	TGTGCCAGCAGTTCACAGGGTGCAAGAGAAGAGACCCAGTACTTC
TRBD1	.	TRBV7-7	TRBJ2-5	CASSPNRGLQETQYF	TGTGCCAGCAGCCCGAACAGGGGGCTCCAAGAGACCCAGTACTTC
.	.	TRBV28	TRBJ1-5	CASSLGGYRNQPQHF	TGTGCCAGCAGTTTGGGGGGTTATCGCAATCAGCCCCAGCATTTT
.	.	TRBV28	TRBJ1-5	CASSLKGLHLHF	TGTGCCAGCAGCTTAAAAGGTCTGCACCTGCATTTT
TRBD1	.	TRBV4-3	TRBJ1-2	CASSQVTGDFNYGYTF	TGCGCCAGCAGCCAGGTGACAGGGGACTTTAACTATGGCTACACCTTC